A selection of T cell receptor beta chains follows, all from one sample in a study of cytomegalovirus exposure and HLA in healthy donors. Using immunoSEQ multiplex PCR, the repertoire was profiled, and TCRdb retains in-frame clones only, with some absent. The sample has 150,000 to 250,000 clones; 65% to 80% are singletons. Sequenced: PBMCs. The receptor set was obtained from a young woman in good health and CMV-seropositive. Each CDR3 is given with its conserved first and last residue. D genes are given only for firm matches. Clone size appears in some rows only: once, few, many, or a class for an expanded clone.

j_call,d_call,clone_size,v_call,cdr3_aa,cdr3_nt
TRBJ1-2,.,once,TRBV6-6,CASSKEVEANYGYTF,TGTGCCAGCAGTAAAGAGGTCGAAGCTAACTATGGCTACACCTTC
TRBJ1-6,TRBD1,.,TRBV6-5,CASRELGQGSSPLHF,TGTGCCAGCAGGGAACTCGGACAGGGTTCTTCACCCCTCCACTTT
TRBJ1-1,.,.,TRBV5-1,CASSDLGRVTEAFF,TGCGCCAGCAGTGACCTGGGTCGGGTCACTGAAGCTTTCTTT
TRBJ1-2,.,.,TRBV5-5,CASSPDSNYGYTF,TGTGCCAGCAGCCCGGACAGTAACTATGGCTACACCTTC
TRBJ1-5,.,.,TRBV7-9,CASSREQGGNQPQHF,TGTGCCAGCAGCCGCGAACAGGGTGGAAATCAGCCCCAGCATTTT
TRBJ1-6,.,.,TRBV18,CASSSREYFDNSPLHF,TGTGCCAGCTCATCACGAGAGTATTTCGATAATTCACCCCTCCACTTT
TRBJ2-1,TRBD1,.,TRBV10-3,CAITGQVNNEQFF,TGTGCCATCACGGGACAGGTTAACAATGAGCAGTTCTTC
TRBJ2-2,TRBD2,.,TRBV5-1,CASSFRASGSVYTGELFF,TGCGCCAGCAGCTTTCGGGCTAGCGGGAGTGTATACACCGGGGAGCTGTTTTTT
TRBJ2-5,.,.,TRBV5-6,CASSAKGSSTTVQETQYF,TGTGCCAGCAGCGCGAAAGGTTCTAGCACCACGGTCCAAGAGACCCAGTACTTC
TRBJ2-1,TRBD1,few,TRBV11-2,CASSKQGAGSSYNEQFF,TGTGCCAGCAGCAAACAGGGGGCAGGGAGCTCCTACAATGAGCAGTTCTTC
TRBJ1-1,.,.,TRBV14,CASSPHRVLDEAFF,TGTGCCAGCAGCCCGCACAGGGTTCTGGATGAAGCTTTCTTT
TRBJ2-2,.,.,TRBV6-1,CACHRETGELFF,TGTGCCTGTCACAGGGAGACCGGGGAGCTGTTTTTT
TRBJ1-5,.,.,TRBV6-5,CASSYSTGGNQPQHF,TGTGCCAGCAGTTACTCGACAGGAGGCAATCAGCCCCAGCATTTT
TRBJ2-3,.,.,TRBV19,CASSIRPSPGGTDTQYF,TGTGCCAGTAGTATAAGGCCCAGCCCAGGGGGCACAGATACGCAGTATTTT
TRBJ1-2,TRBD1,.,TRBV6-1,CASSAGQGFSGYTF,TGTGCCAGCAGTGCAGGACAGGGGTTTAGTGGCTACACCTTC
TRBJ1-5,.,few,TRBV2,CASSEIAGSNQPQHF,TGTGCCAGCAGTGAAATCGCGGGTAGTAATCAGCCCCAGCATTTT
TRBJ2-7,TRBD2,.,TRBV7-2,CASSLDGRAGYEQYF,TGTGCCAGCAGCTTAGACGGGAGGGCCGGGTACGAGCAGTACTTC
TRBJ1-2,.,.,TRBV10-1,CASSKLLTGYTF,TGCGCCAGCAGTAAGCTTCTCACTGGCTACACCTTC
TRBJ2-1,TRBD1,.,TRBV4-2,CASSQDWEGQGRYNEQFF,TGTGCCAGCAGCCAAGATTGGGAAGGACAGGGCCGATACAATGAGCAGTTCTTC
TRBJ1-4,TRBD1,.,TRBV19,CASSATGGDEKLFF,TGTGCCAGTAGTGCGACAGGGGGCGATGAAAAACTGTTTTTT
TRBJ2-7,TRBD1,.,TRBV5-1,CASRLPGGNEQYF,TGCGCCAGCAGACTCCCAGGGGGCAACGAGCAGTACTTC
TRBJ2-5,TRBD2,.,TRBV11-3,CASSSGTSGGARETQYF,TGTGCCAGCAGCTCCGGGACTAGCGGGGGGGCCAGAGAGACCCAGTACTTC
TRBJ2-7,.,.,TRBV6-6,CASSYSLGQLSYEQYF,TGTGCCAGCAGTTACTCATTGGGACAATTGTCCTACGAGCAGTACTTC
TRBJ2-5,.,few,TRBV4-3,CASSQILSGPQETQYF,TGCGCCAGCAGCCAAATCTTGTCTGGGCCTCAAGAGACCCAGTACTTC
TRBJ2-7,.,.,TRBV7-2,CASSSTGEGEQYF,TGTGCCAGCAGCTCGACAGGGGAGGGCGAGCAGTACTTC
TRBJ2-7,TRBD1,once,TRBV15,CATSRTTGVFGEQYF,TGTGCCACCAGCAGGACGACAGGGGTTTTCGGCGAGCAGTACTTC
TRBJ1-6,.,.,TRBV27,CASTLTGGISPLHF,TGTGCCAGCACCCTGACGGGGGGAATTTCACCCCTCCACTTT
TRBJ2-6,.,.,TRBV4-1,CASSQQGSGANVLTF,TGCGCCAGCAGCCAGCAGGGCTCTGGGGCCAACGTCCTGACTTTC
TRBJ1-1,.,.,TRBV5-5,CASSWDTVNTEAFF,TGTGCCAGCAGTTGGGACACCGTGAACACTGAAGCTTTCTTT
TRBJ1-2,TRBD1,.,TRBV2,CASNVQGAYGYTF,TGTGCCAGCAACGTACAGGGGGCCTATGGCTACACCTTC
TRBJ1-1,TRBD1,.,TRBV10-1,CASSQAWETGQSTEAFF,TGCGCCAGCAGCCAGGCCTGGGAAACGGGACAGAGCACTGAAGCTTTCTTT
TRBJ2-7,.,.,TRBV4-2,CASSQGLGAVHGSDEQYF,TGTGCCAGCAGCCAGGGTTTAGGAGCCGTCCATGGTTCGGACGAGCAGTACTTC
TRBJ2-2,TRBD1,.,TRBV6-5,CASGGQGSFPGELFF,TGTGCCAGCGGGGGACAGGGGAGTTTTCCCGGGGAGCTGTTTTTT
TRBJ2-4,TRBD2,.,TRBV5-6,CASSYPGGSIQYF,TGTGCCAGCAGTTACCCGGGGGGGAGCATTCAGTACTTC
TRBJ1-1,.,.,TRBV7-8,CASSLDQGQDTEAFF,TGTGCCAGCAGCTTAGATCAGGGGCAGGACACTGAAGCTTTCTTT
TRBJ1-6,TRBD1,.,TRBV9,CASSPTMRTGFNSPLHF,TGTGCCAGCAGCCCTACCATGAGGACAGGGTTTAATTCACCCCTCCACTTT
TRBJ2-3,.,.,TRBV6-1,CASSVGGGPRDTQYF,TGTGCCAGCAGTGTGGGCGGGGGCCCGAGAGATACGCAGTATTTT
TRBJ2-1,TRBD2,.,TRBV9,CASSVVGLAGRESYNEQFF,TGTGCCAGCAGCGTAGTTGGGCTAGCGGGCAGAGAATCCTACAATGAGCAGTTCTTC
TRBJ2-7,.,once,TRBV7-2,CASSLVDSFSEQYF,TGTGCCAGCAGCTTAGTGGACTCTTTCAGCGAGCAGTACTTC
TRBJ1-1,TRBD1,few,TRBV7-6,CASSFSGQGNTEAFF,TGTGCCAGCAGTTTTTCGGGACAGGGGAACACTGAAGCTTTCTTT
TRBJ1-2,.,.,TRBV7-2,CASSLTAGGYTF,TGTGCCAGCAGCTTAACCGCAGGAGGCTACACCTTC
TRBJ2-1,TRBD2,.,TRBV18,CASTPRGTSGRGDYNEQFF,TGTGCCAGCACTCCACGGGGGACTAGCGGGAGGGGGGACTACAATGAGCAGTTCTTC
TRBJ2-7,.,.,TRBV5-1,CASSLVVASREQYF,TGCGCCAGCAGCTTGGTAGTAGCGTCCCGCGAGCAGTACTTC
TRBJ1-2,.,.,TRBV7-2,CASSSPRLTGNYGYTF,TGTGCCAGCAGCTCCCCCCGCCTAACGGGTAACTATGGCTACACCTTC
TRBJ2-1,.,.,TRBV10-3,CAISQWGGSSYNEQFF,TGTGCCATCAGCCAATGGGGGGGCAGCTCCTACAATGAGCAGTTCTTC
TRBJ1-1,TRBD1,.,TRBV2,CASSFGQGRNTEAFF,TGTGCCAGCAGCTTCGGACAGGGGAGGAACACTGAAGCTTTCTTT
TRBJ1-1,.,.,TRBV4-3,CASSQVRQHLEAFF,TGCGCCAGCAGCCAAGTGCGGCAGCACCTTGAAGCTTTCTTT
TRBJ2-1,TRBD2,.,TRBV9,CASSPRTGGSDREQFF,TGTGCCAGCAGCCCCCGTACCGGCGGGAGCGACCGGGAGCAGTTCTTC
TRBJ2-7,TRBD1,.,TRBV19,CASSPGTGLTYEQYF,TGTGCCAGTAGCCCCGGGACAGGCCTCACCTACGAGCAGTACTTC
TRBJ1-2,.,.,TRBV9,CASSVIPSGGGEYGYTF,TGTGCCAGCAGCGTAATCCCCAGCGGAGGGGGGGAGTATGGCTACACCTTC
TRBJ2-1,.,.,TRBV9,CASSPQLEEQFF,TGTGCCAGCAGCCCCCAACTAGAGGAGCAGTTCTTC
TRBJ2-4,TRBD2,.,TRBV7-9,CASSSLAGEGYIQYF,TGTGCCAGCAGCTCCCTAGCGGGGGAGGGTTACATTCAGTACTTC
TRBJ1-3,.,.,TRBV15,CATSRGMSSGNTIYF,TGTGCCACCAGCAGAGGAATGAGCTCTGGAAACACCATATATTTT
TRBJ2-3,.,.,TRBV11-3,CASSRRAGGNTDTQYF,TGTGCCAGCAGCCGACGGGCGGGCGGCAACACAGATACGCAGTATTTT